This TCR beta chain appears in the sequencing data of a study of shared T cell receptors in the human thymus. Measured with immunoSEQ multiplex PCR; TCRdb has only the in-frame clones, and not every one. The sample shows hundreds of thousands of clones, 70% to 90% of them seen only once. The CDR3 runs 15 residues. CDR1 and CDR2 from the germline V gene are SGHDT and YYEEEE. Deletions cut 0 bases from V and 1 base from J, with 10 bases between. The sample was also reused in another study, on human thymus T cells. As reported in that work: Serving as donors were healthy Finnish infants, each of whom was having open corrective surgery for congenital heart defects. The source of the thymus tissue was resections taken during corrective heart surgery. There appeared to be biased usage of V and J genes in thymic and blood repertoires. There were highly overlapping thymic repertoires among unrelated individuals, as related research reported.

The clonotype comes from a boy in the first two years of life with a congenital heart defect. V is TRBV5-6 and J is TRBJ1-1; the D is unclear. Material for sequencing was thymocytes. The CDR3 DNA sequence: TGTGCCAGCAGCTTGGCCGCGGGAAAGAACACTGAAGCTTTCTTT. It yields the protein CASSLAAGKNTEAFF. The full variable domain, rest sourced from reference TRBV5-6 and TRBJ1-1, is DAGVTQSPTHLIKTRGQQVTLRCSPKSGHDTVSWYQQALGQGPQFIFQYYEEEERQRGNFPDRFSGHQFPNYSSELNVNALLLGDSALYLCASSLAAGKNTEAFFGQGTRLTVV.